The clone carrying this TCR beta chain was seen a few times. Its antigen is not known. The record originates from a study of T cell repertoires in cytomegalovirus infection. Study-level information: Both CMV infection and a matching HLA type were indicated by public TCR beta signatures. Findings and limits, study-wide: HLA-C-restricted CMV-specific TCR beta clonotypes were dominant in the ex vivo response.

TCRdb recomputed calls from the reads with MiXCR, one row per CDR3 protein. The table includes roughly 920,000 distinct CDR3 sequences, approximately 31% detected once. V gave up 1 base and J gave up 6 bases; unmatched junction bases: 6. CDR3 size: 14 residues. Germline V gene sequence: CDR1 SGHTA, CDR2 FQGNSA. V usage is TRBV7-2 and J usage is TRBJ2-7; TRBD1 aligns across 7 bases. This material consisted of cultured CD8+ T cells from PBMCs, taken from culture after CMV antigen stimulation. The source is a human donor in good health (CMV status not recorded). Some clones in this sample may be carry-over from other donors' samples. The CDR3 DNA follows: TGTGCCAGCAGCTTAGGACAGGGATCGGTCGAGCAGTACTTC. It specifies CASSLGQGSVEQYF.